This T cell receptor beta chain was sequenced for a study of cytomegalovirus exposure and HLA in healthy donors listed by TCRdb under 2017. Broadly, across the study: In an earlier analysis of roughly 500 of the donors, roughly 300 Gb of sequence data and roughly 100 million unique TCR beta sequences from 180 million or so T cells were reported. To study patterns of TCR occurrence, a later analysis re-analyzed previously published TCR beta repertoires from around 660 donors and added high-resolution HLA genotyping. In addition to the first cohort of approximately 670 subjects, a separate validation cohort of approximately 130 different subjects was used. The study aimed to test whether cataloging public T cell receptors could reveal signatures of past pathogen exposure. The study profiled the T cell repertoires of under 850 subjects by immunosequencing and related them to cytomegalovirus serostatus. To predict cytomegalovirus infection status, the study brought together high-throughput TCR immunosequencing, statistical association of individual TCRs with disease status, and machine learning. An early release that covered about 600 HLA-typed donors contained around 300 gigabases of sequencing data and roughly 84 million unique TCR sequences. On average, around 200,000 unique TCR beta nucleotide sequences were sequenced per donor among some 430 genotyped donors of the cohort, with roughly 18% of those sequences being non-productive. Typing coverage varied by locus: roughly 629-640 donors for A, B, C, DRB1 and DQB1; some 520 for DQA1; about 570 for DPA1; about 450 for DPB1. The later analysis used no new phenotypic data to find candidate immune exposures, relying instead on TCR beta sequences and their occurrence across donors. In an earlier analysis of 587 of the donors, high-throughput TCR beta sequencing was used to judge whether each TCR beta V gene segment behaved as functional or pseudogenic. Donor age, sex, ethnicity and CMV serostatus were compiled alongside the repertoire data. Of the 300 to 400 genotyped donors, roughly 85% fell in the genetic ancestry cluster associated with self-reported Caucasian donors. Both class I and class II loci were covered by HLA typing, at four-digit resolution. Genome-wide SNP genotypes for about 60% of the 666 donors were used in a later genetic analysis, which treated that subset as a discovery cohort. All discovery cohort repertoires had been generated using a single sequencing platform. Four or five DR-DQ haplotypes were handled as single units for association and clustering, since linkage in the cohort was strong.

General findings and caveats noted by the study authors: In a later analysis, most CMV-associated TCR beta chains were found to appear HLA-restricted, with HLA associations seemingly driven largely by CMV exposure. Three of the identified cytomegalovirus-associated TCR beta chains were confirmed in vitro to be specific for cytomegalovirus antigens. Over 15 rarely observed V segments, including chromosome 9 orphons, were excluded from the earlier analysis of just under 600 of the donors because counts were too low. A further reported finding was that TCR beta sequences accurately predicted the HLA-A and HLA-B alleles for most subjects in the first cohort. In a later analysis, several top co-occurrence clusters were reported to appear linked to parvovirus B19, influenza, CMV and Epstein-Barr virus. This cohort had only TCR beta chains sequenced, and the lack of alpha or paired-chain data limited which features could be detected. Presence/absence analyses assumed roughly uniform sequencing depth across donors, an assumption that may not hold. The sequencing pipeline was judged likely to have produced a cluster of highly shared sequence variants as a technical artifact. Some IMGT-functional V segments, including TRBV6-2 and TRBV6-3, could not be told apart with the 87-base-pair reads, so those segments were excluded. In a later analysis, HLA-associated TCR beta chains showed more clonal expansion and lower generation probabilities than non-associated chains that were equally common. In a later analysis, TCR association rates were found to vary across HLA loci, with the most associated TCRs seen for DRB1 alleles and the fewest for HLA-C alleles. In a later analysis, around 15,000 TCR beta sequences were associated with specific HLA alleles at a false discovery rate of 0.05. A later genetic analysis reported fewer N-insertions in productive TCRs among donors in an Asian-associated ancestry cluster than the roughly 700-donor mean. The classifier was reported to diagnose cytomegalovirus status with high specificity and sensitivity in both the original and validation cohorts. Most TCR sequences were seen in very few donors, while some public TCRs were found in many individuals. Correlated functional status among segregating V segments might reflect linkage disequilibrium, but an unknown experimental factor could not be ruled out. Because some donors lacked HLA typing at each locus, the association tests relied only on the typed subset. Assigning TCR associations to individual alleles was difficult when HLA alleles, especially DR and DQ, strongly co-occurred. In a later genetic analysis, a missense DCLRE1C variant was associated with V-gene and J-gene trimming of TCR beta chains, and the association was replicated in an independent cohort. The study gave a list of roughly 150 TCR beta chains associated with cytomegalovirus. CMV serostatus was the only immune exposure information available for the cohort. In an earlier analysis of around 600 of the donors, most TCR beta V segments appeared in productive rearrangements about 87% or about 30% of the time, broadly matching IMGT annotations. According to the authors, the approach could potentially be generalized to other disease states and immunological phenotypes.

The method was the immunoSEQ multiplex PCR assay. For the multiplex PCR, a mixture combining 60 forward primers for TCR Vbeta segments and 13 reverse primers for TCR Jbeta segments was used. Amplification of the CDR3 region of rearranged TCR beta genes was performed with a multiplex PCR assay on genomic DNA. Amplified TCR beta libraries were sequenced as 87-base-pair reads on the Illumina HiSeq System. In the authors' own workflow: In a later analysis, some 80 million unique TCR beta chains were counted across the 500 to 850 repertoires, and roughly 10 million of these chains were shared by at least two donors. Raw reads were error-corrected and collapsed into unique sequences by a nearest-neighbor algorithm in which closely related sequences were merged to remove PCR and sequencing errors. Alignment of CDR3 sequences to IMGT reference sequences was used to assign V, D and J gene segments. Each retained sequence needed at least a six-nucleotide match to both a V gene segment and a J gene segment. Rearrangements were called productive when the CDR3 lacked stop codons and stayed in frame with V and J; all others were non-productive. Following IMGT convention, CDR3 was defined as the stretch from the second conserved V-encoded cysteine to the conserved J-encoded phenylalanine. The earlier analysis of 500 to 750 of the donors excluded any sequence lacking an unambiguous match to a single V gene segment. In an earlier analysis of some 590 of the donors, a V segment was called functional when productive rearrangements were above 56.7%, and segregating when the standard deviation between donors exceeded 5%. A statistical classification framework was developed to diagnose cytomegalovirus status using the catalog of TCR beta chain sequences. A later analysis assigned V and J genes by comparing TCR nucleotide sequences with IMGT/GENE-DB human TR gene sequences. A later analysis assigned CDR3 sequences and most-parsimonious VDJ recombination scenarios with the TCRdist pipeline. In a later analysis, each TCR beta chain was defined by its CDR3 amino acid sequence together with its V-gene family, and reads lacking a unique V-gene family were excluded. As a way to deal with suspected cross-contamination and a sequencing artifact, a later analysis dropped approximately 590 nucleotide sequences that were highly shared and had low generation probability. In a later analysis, a clonal expansion index for each public chain was calculated from normalized within-repertoire ranks of inferred template counts. In a later analysis, generation probabilities were computed with a VDJ recombination model fitted to out-of-frame rearrangements, and the resulting probabilities were checked against IGoR. In a later analysis, TCR-TCR, TCR-HLA and TCR-CMV co-occurrence was scored with hypergeometric tests, and a repertoire-size bias correction was applied to TCR pairs. To estimate false discovery rates, a later analysis permuted the HLA or CMV assignments 20 times. In a later analysis, co-occurring TCRs were grouped using DBSCAN, with TCRdist sequence similarity added in when clustering inside HLA-allele-positive subsets. Co-occurrence clustering excluded repertoires with fewer than 30,000 or more than 120,000 public chains, plus five with anomalous nucleotide sharing. TCRdb holds this immuneACCESS table with in-frame rearrangements only. Some clones are missing; in checked studies, unresolved V genes explain under half, and the rest has no known cause. The V and J calls and clone size are taken from that table; D and trimming were inferred from the DNA. In all, the sample holds 95,000 to 100,000 clones, and roughly three quarters of those were seen once. 7.7% of the sample is taken by the ten largest.

The cohort was made up of approximately 670 healthy bone marrow donors. All cohort members were sampled while nominally healthy, although unrecorded immune exposures were likely present. The donor was CMV seronegative and belonged to the group of 320 or so seronegative cohort members. A peripheral blood sample was provided by each donor, and peripheral blood mononuclear cells were used for TCR beta sequencing. Genomic DNA was extracted from the blood cell samples with the Qiagen DNeasy Blood Extraction Kit. Regarding this clone: Its antigen target is currently unknown. Base qualities are not provided; no much larger clone lies one nucleotide away.

V sheds 0 bases and J sheds 1 base, leaving 12 bases between their ends. The germline V gene (reference sequence) specifies LNHNV as CDR1 and YYDKDF as CDR2. From its cysteine to its phenylalanine, the CDR3 spans 16 amino acids. Only CDR3 DNA remains: 48 bases, in frame from the first base. The chain couples TRBV15 to TRBJ1-2, and perhaps TRBD1 as D gene, on 6 matching bases. Material: PBMCs. The TCR was taken from a female donor in good health and CMV-seronegative. The CDR3 has the sequence CATSRESRGVNYGYTF. The DNA sequence reads TGTGCCACCAGCAGAGAATCCAGGGGAGTTAACTATGGCTACACCTTC.